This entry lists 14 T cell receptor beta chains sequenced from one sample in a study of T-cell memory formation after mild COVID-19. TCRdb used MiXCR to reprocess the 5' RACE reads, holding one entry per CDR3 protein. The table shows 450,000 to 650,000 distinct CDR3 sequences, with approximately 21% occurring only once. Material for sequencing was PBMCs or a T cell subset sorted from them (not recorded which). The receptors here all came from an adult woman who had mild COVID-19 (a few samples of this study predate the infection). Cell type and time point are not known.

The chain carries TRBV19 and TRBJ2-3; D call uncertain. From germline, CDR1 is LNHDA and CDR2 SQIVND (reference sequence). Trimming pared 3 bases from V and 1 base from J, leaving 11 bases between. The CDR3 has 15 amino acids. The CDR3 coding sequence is TGTGCCAGTAGTATCGGACCCGAGGGCACAGATACGCAGTATTTT. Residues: CASSIGPEGTDTQYF.

The CDR3 sequence is CASSLGTSGVQETQYF. DNA of the CDR3: TGTGCCAGCAGCCTGGGGACTAGCGGGGTCCAAGAGACCCAGTACTTC. The chain carries TRBV7-8 and TRBJ2-5, with 13 bases identical to TRBD2. V lost 5 bases to trimming and J lost 1 base; unmatched junction nucleotides: 4. Germline V gene sequence: CDR1 SGHVS, CDR2 FQNEAQ. This CDR3 has 16 amino acids.

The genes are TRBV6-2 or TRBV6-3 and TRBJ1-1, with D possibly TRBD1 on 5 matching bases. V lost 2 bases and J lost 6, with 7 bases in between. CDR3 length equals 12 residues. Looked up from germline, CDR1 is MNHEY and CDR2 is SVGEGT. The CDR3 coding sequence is TGTGCCAGCAGTTACGTGGGGGCTGAAGCTTTCTTT. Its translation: CASSYVGAEAFF.

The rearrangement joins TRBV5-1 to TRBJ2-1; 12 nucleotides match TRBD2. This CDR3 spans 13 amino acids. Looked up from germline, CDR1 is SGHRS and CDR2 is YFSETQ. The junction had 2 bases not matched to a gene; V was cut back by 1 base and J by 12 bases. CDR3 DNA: TGCGCCAGCAGCTTGTGGACTAGCGGGATGCAGTTCTTC. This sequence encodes CASSLWTSGMQFF.

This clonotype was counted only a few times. CDR3 nucleotides: TGTGCCAGCAGCCATTACGATCTAGCGGGGGGCAACCAAGAGACCCAGTACTTC. Its protein is CASSHYDLAGGNQETQYF. The chain recombines TRBV3-1 with TRBJ2-5, with 11 bases aligning to TRBD2. Looked up from germline, CDR1 is LGHDT and CDR2 is YNNKEL (reference sequence). The CDR3 is made up of 18 amino acids. The ends lost 3 bases at V and 0 bases at J; junction bases unmatched: 9.

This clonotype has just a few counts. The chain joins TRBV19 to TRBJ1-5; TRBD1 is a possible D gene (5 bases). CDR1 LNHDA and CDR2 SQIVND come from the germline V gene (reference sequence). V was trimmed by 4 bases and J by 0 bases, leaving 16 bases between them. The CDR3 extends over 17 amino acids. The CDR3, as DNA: TGTGCCAGTAGTAGAGAGAACCAGGGCTATAGCAATCAGCCCCAGCATTTT. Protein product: CASSRENQGYSNQPQHF.

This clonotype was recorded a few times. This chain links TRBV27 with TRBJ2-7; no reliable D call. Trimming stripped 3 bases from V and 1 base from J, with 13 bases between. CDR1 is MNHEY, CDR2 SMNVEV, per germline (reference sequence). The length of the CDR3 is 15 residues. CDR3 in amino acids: CASSFPAEISYEQYF. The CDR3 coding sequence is TGTGCCAGCAGTTTTCCGGCAGAGATTTCCTACGAGCAGTACTTC.

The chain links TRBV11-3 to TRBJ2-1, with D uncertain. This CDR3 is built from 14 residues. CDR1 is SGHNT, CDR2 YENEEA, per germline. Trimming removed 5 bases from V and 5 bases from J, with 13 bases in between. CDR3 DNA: TGTGCCAGCAGCCCCCTTTCCGGCGACAATGAGCAGTTCTTC. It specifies CASSPLSGDNEQFF.

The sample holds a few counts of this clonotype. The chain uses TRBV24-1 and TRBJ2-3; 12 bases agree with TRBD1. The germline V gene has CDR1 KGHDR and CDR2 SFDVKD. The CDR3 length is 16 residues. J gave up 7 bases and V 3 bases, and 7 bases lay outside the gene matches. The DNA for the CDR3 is TGTGCCACCAGTGATCCTGGGACAGGGGGCCTGAATACGCAGTATTTT. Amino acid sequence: CATSDPGTGGLNTQYF.

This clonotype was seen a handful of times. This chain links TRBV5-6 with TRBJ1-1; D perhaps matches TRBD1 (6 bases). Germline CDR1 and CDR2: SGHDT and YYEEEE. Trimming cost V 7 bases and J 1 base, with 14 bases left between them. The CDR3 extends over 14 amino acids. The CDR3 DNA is TGTGCCAGCTTCTCCGGCAGGGGGAACACTGAAGCTTTCTTT. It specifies CASFSGRGNTEAFF.

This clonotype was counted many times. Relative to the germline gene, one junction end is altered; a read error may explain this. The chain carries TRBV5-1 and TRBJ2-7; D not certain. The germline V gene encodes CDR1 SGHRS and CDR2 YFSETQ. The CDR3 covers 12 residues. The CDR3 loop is CASSYDGYEQYF. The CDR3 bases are TGTGCCAGCAGTTACGACGGCTACGAGCAGTACTTC.

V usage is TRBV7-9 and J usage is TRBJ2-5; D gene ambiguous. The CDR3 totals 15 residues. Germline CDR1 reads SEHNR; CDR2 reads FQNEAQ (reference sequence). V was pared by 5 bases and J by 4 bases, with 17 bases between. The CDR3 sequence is CASSPPERVRETQYF. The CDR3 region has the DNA TGTGCCAGCAGCCCCCCGGAAAGGGTCCGAGAGACCCAGTACTTC.

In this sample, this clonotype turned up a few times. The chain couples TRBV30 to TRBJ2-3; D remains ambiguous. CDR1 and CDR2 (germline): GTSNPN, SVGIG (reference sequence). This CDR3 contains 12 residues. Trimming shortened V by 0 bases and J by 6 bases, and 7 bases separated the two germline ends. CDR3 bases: TGTGCCTGGAGTGTACTTCCCGATACGCAGTATTTT. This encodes CAWSVLPDTQYF.

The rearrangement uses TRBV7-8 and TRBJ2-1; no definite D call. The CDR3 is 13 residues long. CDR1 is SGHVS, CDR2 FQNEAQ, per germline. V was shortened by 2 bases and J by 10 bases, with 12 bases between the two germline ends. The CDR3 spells CASSLPRPREQFF. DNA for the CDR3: TGTGCCAGCAGCTTACCGAGGCCTCGCGAGCAGTTCTTC.